A single sample is the source of the 21 T cell receptor beta chains below, sequenced in a study of vaccination effects on CD4 cells after COVID-19. These TCRs' antigens remain unknown. Using viral peptide pools, the ViraFEST assay grew out antigen-specific CD4+ T cells prior to sequencing. Scientists isolated CD4+ T cells after a roughly ten-day culture period ended. The assay was immunoSEQ multiplex PCR, and TCRdb's table has in-frame clones only and misses some. Of under 80,000 clones listed, around four fifths are singletons. The sample consisted of CD4+ T cells from PBMCs cultured with HCoV-229E spike peptides, taken before COVID-19 vaccination. The receptors shown here come from a human donor who received a COVID-19 vaccine.

The genes are TRBV7-8 and TRBJ2-3; the D call may be TRBD1 or TRBD2 (5 bases each). Germline CDR1 and CDR2: SGHVS and FQNEAQ. V lost 6 bases to trimming and J lost 0 bases, with 16 bases between them. This CDR3 is built from 16 residues. CDR3 DNA sequence: TGTGCCAGCAGACCAGCCGGGACCGACAGCACAGATACGCAGTATTTT. This codes for CASRPAGTDSTDTQYF.

The chain recombines TRBV7-8 with TRBJ2-7; possible D gene TRBD1, 6 bases. CDR3 length: 15 amino acids. Per germline, CDR1 SGHVS and CDR2 FQNEAQ. The V end lost 0 bases, the J end lost 2 bases, and 11 bases lay between the germline ends. Here the CDR3 reads CASSLAGHQTYEQYV. The CDR3 DNA sequence: TGTGCCAGCAGCTTAGCGGGACACCAGACCTACGAGCAGTACGTC.

The chain uses TRBV5-1 and TRBJ1-1, with 7 bases matching TRBD1. Germline CDR1 and CDR2: SGHRS and YFSETQ. The length of the CDR3 is 17 residues. The ends lost 0 bases at V and 5 bases at J; junction bases unmatched: 13. The CDR3 here is CASSLALRNRGRTEAFF. DNA for the CDR3: TGCGCCAGCAGCTTGGCCCTTCGAAACAGGGGAAGGACTGAAGCTTTCTTT.

The chain recombines TRBV20-1 with TRBJ1-2, with D unclear. The CDR3 is made up of 13 amino acids. V lost 3 bases, J lost 3 bases, and 11 bases lay in between. The germline CDR1 and CDR2 sequences are DFQATT and SNEGSKA (reference sequence). The CDR3 region is CSASSHRDYGYTF. The CDR3 DNA follows: TGCAGTGCTAGTTCTCACAGAGACTATGGCTACACCTTC.

The genes are TRBV2 and TRBJ1-1; D may be TRBD1 (5 bases). This CDR3 comprises 13 residues. Germline CDR1 and CDR2: SNHLY and FYNNEI. The CDR3 loop reads CATGKGMNTEAFF. The CDR3 DNA reads as TGTGCAACCGGAAAGGGGATGAACACTGAAGCTTTCTTT.

This clone came up a few times. The chain recombines TRBV4-1 with TRBJ2-2; TRBD1 or TRBD2 may be the D gene (5 bases each). The CDR3 spans 15 residues. CDR1 MGHRA and CDR2 YSYEKL come from the germline V gene. V lost 3 bases to trimming and J lost 3 bases, with 11 bases between them. This CDR3 is CASSHRDRDTGELFF. The DNA for the CDR3 is TGCGCCAGCAGCCACCGGGACCGGGACACCGGGGAGCTGTTTTTT.

The rearrangement uses TRBV6-2 or TRBV6-3 and TRBJ2-6, with D possibly TRBD2 on 5 matching bases. From germline, CDR1 is MNHEY and CDR2 SVGEGT. The CDR3 sequence is 16 residues long. Trimming removed 5 bases from V and 1 base from J, with 12 bases in between. The CDR3 nucleotides read TGTGCCAGCAGTCCCCCCTGGAGGTCTGGGGCCAACGTCCTGACTTTC. Amino acid sequence: CASSPPWRSGANVLTF.

The V call is TRBV30, the J call TRBJ1-3; a possible D gene is TRBD1 (6 bases). CDR1 is GTSNPN and CDR2 is SVGIG in the germline V gene (reference sequence). The CDR3 has 15 amino acids. Trimming cost V 2 bases and J 0 bases, with 11 bases left between them. CDR3 sequence: CAWSRTGSSGNTIYF. The DNA for the CDR3 is TGTGCCTGGAGTCGTACAGGGAGCTCTGGAAACACCATATATTTT.

Turning to this clone: Other nucleotide sequences from this sample produce the same CDR3. The chain recombines TRBV10-3 with TRBJ2-2; D gene ambiguous. Looked up from germline, CDR1 is ENHRY and CDR2 is SYGVKD. V lost 0 bases and J lost 2, with 4 bases in between. This CDR3 has 14 residues. The chain's CDR3 is CAISESGNTGELFF. The CDR3 DNA follows: TGTGCCATCAGTGAGTCGGGAAACACCGGGGAGCTGTTTTTT.

Details on this clone: The same CDR3 arises from other DNA sequences in this sample as well. The chain carries TRBV30 and TRBJ2-5; D unclear. The CDR3 loop spans 11 amino acids. The V end lost 0 bases, the J end lost 5 bases, and 4 bases lay between the germline ends. CDR1 and CDR2 (germline): GTSNPN, SVGIG (reference sequence). CDR3: CAWSVRETQYF. The CDR3 DNA sequence: TGTGCCTGGAGTGTTAGGGAGACCCAGTACTTC.

The chain couples TRBV4-1 to TRBJ1-1; TRBD1 is a possible D gene (6 bases). The CDR3 consists of 15 residues. V lost 1 base and J lost 4, with 13 bases in between. Germline V CDR1 and CDR2: MGHRA, YSYEKL. The CDR3 coding sequence is TGCGCCAGCAGCCAAGTAGGCCAGGGGTTCACTGAAGCTTTCTTT. This gives the protein CASSQVGQGFTEAFF.

The J gene is TRBJ1-4, the V gene TRBV5-8, with 11 bases matching TRBD1. V dropped 6 bases and J dropped 7; count of bases not matched to a gene: 8. The CDR3 loop spans 15 amino acids. CDR1 is SGHTS and CDR2 is YDEGEE in the germline V gene. The CDR3 protein is CASNLEGTGGEKLFF. The CDR3 DNA reads as TGTGCCAGCAACCTGGAGGGGACAGGGGGTGAAAAACTGTTTTTT. Complete variable domain (other parts from reference TRBV5-8 and TRBJ1-4): EAGVTQSPTHLIKTRGQQATLRCSPISGHTSVYWYQQALGLGLQFLLWYDEGEERNRGNFPPRFSGRQFPNYSSELNVNALELEDSALYLCASNLEGTGGEKLFFGSGTQLSVL.

Only one count was recorded for this clone. The J gene is TRBJ1-5, the V gene TRBV19, with D unresolved. V was clipped by 7 bases and J by 2 bases, with 12 bases between them. The length of the CDR3 is 14 residues. Germline V gene lookup returns CDR1 LNHDA and CDR2 SQIVND (reference sequence). The CDR3 sequence: CASKSRVGNQPQHF. The CDR3 DNA is TGTGCCAGTAAGTCTAGGGTTGGCAATCAGCCCCAGCATTTT.

The rearrangement uses TRBV5-4 and TRBJ2-2, with D perhaps assigned TRBD1 or TRBD2 (6 bases each). The CDR3 spans 17 residues. Germline CDR1 and CDR2: SGHNT and YYREEE (reference sequence). Trimming cost V 4 bases and J 4 bases, with 20 bases left between them. The CDR3 coding sequence is TGTGCCAGCAGCCGGGGGCTACCCGAATTCAGCACCGGGGAGCTGTTTTTT. Its translation is CASSRGLPEFSTGELFF. Looking up the rest from reference TRBV5-4 and TRBJ2-2 gives the full variable domain: ETGVTQSPTHLIKTRGQQVTLRCSSQSGHNTVSWYQQALGQGPQFIFQYYREEENGRGNFPPRFSGLQFPNYSSELNVNALELDDSALYLCASSRGLPEFSTGELFFGEGSRLTVL.

The rearrangement joins TRBV30 to TRBJ1-3; D not certain. Trimming pared 0 bases from V and 3 bases from J, leaving 6 bases between. This CDR3 is 13 amino acids long. Looked up from germline, CDR1 is GTSNPN and CDR2 is SVGIG (reference sequence). The CDR3 DNA reads as TGTGCCTGGAGTGTACGAAATGGAAACACCATATATTTT. Amino acids: CAWSVRNGNTIYF.

The chain combines TRBV6-4 with TRBJ2-7; D is unclear. This CDR3 is 10 amino acids long. Germline V lookup: CDR1 MRHNA, CDR2 SNTAGT. Trimming left V 8 bases short and J 5 bases short, with 7 bases between. The CDR3 spells CASETDEQYV. CDR3 in DNA: TGTGCCAGCGAGACGGACGAGCAGTACGTC.

The gene calls are TRBV23-1 and TRBJ2-1; no clear D gene. TRBV23-1 is treated as an ORF (open reading frame) with a function not yet certain. V was pared by 4 bases and J by 7 bases, with 17 bases between. CDR3 length equals 15 residues. CDR3: CASSRWTEGPNEQFF. The DNA for the CDR3 is TGCGCCAGCAGTCGGTGGACGGAAGGGCCTAATGAGCAGTTCTTC.

V and J are TRBV7-8 and TRBJ2-1, with a weak D call TRBD1 (6 bases). V was pared by 4 bases and J by 3 bases, with 22 bases between. Looked up from germline, CDR1 is SGHVS and CDR2 is FQNEAQ. The CDR3 runs to 18 residues. The CDR3 bases are TGTGCCAGCAGCTCGAGAGGGACACGAAGTCCTTTCTACAATGAGCAGTTCTTC. Amino acid sequence: CASSSRGTRSPFYNEQFF.

The chain has TRBV4-1 and TRBJ1-5, with a possible D match to TRBD1 (5 bases). This CDR3 has 18 residues. Germline CDR1 is MGHRA and CDR2 is YSYEKL. V gave up 0 bases and J gave up 0 bases, with 15 bases separating them. CDR3 amino acids: CASSQDRLGGVSNQPQHF. The CDR3 DNA is TGCGCCAGCAGCCAAGATAGGCTCGGAGGGGTTAGCAATCAGCCCCAGCATTTT.

The chain combines TRBV9 with TRBJ1-6; no clear D gene. The CDR3 is 15 amino acids. Trimming cost V 2 bases and J 6 bases, with 12 bases left between them. CDR1 and CDR2 (germline): SGDLS, YYNGEE. The CDR3, as DNA: TGTGCCAGCAGCGTGGAAGGAGCAGCTAATTCACCCCTCCACTTT. It encodes CASSVEGAANSPLHF.

The chain recombines TRBV6-5 with TRBJ1-6; D is unresolved. This CDR3 comprises 14 residues. Trimming took 3 bases from V and 6 from J, leaving 9 bases between them. Germline CDR1 MNHEY, CDR2 SVGAGI. CDR3 DNA: TGTGCCAGCAGTTATCGAGTTTCTAATTCACCCCTCCACTTT. Its protein product is CASSYRVSNSPLHF.